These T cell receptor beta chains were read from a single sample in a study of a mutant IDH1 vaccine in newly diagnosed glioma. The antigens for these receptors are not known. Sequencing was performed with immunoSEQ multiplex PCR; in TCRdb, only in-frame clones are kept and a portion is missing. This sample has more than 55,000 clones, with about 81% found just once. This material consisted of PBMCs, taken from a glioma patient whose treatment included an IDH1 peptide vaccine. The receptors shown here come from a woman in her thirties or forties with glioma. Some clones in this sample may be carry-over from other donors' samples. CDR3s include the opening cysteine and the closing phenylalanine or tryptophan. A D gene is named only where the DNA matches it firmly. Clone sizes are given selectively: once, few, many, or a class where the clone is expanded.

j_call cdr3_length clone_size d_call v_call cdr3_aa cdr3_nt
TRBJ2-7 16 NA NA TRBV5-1 CASSLTSARISYEQYF TGCGCCAGCAGCTTAACCTCAGCCCGGATCTCCTACGAGCAGTACTTC
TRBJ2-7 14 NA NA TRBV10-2 CASSGFGGSYEQYF TGCGCCAGCAGTGGTTTTGGGGGTTCCTACGAGCAGTACTTC
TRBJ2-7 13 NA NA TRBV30 CAWARGIGYEQYF TGTGCCTGGGCGCGGGGTATCGGCTACGAGCAGTACTTC
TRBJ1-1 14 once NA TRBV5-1 CASSLAAGRTEAFF TGCGCCAGCAGCTTGGCTGCAGGGAGAACTGAAGCTTTCTTT
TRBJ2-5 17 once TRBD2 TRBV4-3 CASSQGSGLAGSETQYF TGCGCCAGCAGCCAAGGATCTGGACTAGCGGGGAGCGAGACCCAGTACTTC
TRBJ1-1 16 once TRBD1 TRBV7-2 CASSFSRGQGHTEAFF TGTGCCAGCAGCTTTTCTAGGGGACAGGGCCATACTGAAGCTTTCTTT
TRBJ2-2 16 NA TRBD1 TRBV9 CASTPTGGYDTGELFF TGTGCCAGCACCCCCACAGGGGGTTACGACACCGGGGAGCTGTTTTTT
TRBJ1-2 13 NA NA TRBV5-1 CASSTRAADGYTF TGCGCCAGCAGCACCCGGGCCGCGGATGGCTACACCTTC
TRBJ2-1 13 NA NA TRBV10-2 CASSTDLAGEQFF TGCGCCAGCAGTACTGACCTCGCTGGTGAGCAGTTCTTC
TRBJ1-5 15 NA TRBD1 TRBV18 CASSPTGAVRQPQHF TGTGCCAGCTCACCAACAGGGGCTGTACGTCAGCCCCAGCATTTT
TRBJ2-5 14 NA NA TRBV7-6 CASSLTSFQETQYF TGTGCCAGCAGCTTAACCTCCTTCCAAGAGACCCAGTACTTC
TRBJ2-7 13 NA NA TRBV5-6 CASSFRGSNEQYF TGTGCCAGCAGCTTCAGGGGTAGCAACGAGCAGTACTTC
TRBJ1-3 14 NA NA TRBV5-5 CASSPGVSGNTIYF TGTGCCAGCTCGCCGGGGGTCTCTGGAAACACCATATATTTT
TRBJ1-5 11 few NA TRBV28 CASSPAGPQHF TGTGCCAGCAGTCCTGCAGGGCCCCAGCATTTT
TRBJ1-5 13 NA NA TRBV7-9 CASSLAANQPQHF TGTGCCAGCAGCTTAGCGGCCAATCAGCCCCAGCATTTT
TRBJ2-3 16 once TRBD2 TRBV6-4 CASSEVSGGGTDTQYF TGTGCCAGCAGCGAAGTTAGCGGGGGGGGCACAGATACGCAGTATTTT
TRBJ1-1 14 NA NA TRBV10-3 CAISESIGNTEAFF TGTGCCATCAGTGAGTCCATTGGAAACACTGAAGCTTTCTTT
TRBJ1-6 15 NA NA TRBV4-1 CASSHVGSDNSPLHF TGCGCCAGCAGCCACGTCGGGAGTGATAATTCACCCCTCCACTTT
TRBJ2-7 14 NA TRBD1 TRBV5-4 CASSLGGQSYEQYF TGTGCCAGCAGCTTGGGGGGACAGTCCTACGAGCAGTACTTC
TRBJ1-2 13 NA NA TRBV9 CASTPDSITSYTF TGTGCCAGCACCCCGGACAGTATAACGTCCTACACCTTC
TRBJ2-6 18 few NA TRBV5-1 CASSLVTGPSSGANVLTF TGCGCCAGCAGCTTGGTCACGGGGCCTAGCTCTGGGGCCAACGTCCTGACTTTC
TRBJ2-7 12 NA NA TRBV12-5 CASGLSQGEQYF TGTGCTAGTGGTTTGTCTCAGGGCGAGCAGTACTTC
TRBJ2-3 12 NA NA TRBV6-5 CASSGATDTQYF TGTGCCAGCAGCGGGGCCACAGATACGCAGTATTTT
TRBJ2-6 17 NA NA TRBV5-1 CASSVRASSSGANVLTF TGCGCCAGCAGCGTCCGGGCCTCTAGCTCTGGGGCCAACGTCCTGACTTTC
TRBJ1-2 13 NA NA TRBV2 CASSDQGIGGYTF TGTGCCAGCAGTGATCAAGGGATTGGAGGCTACACCTTC
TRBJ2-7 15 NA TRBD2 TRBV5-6 CASSLTGTSVYEQYF TGTGCCAGCAGCCTTACCGGGACTAGCGTTTACGAGCAGTACTTC
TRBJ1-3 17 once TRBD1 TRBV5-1 CASSLMGQGALGPTIYF TGCGCCAGCAGCTTGATGGGACAGGGCGCTCTCGGTCCCACCATATATTTT
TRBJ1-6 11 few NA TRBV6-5 CASGGNSPLHF TGTGCCAGCGGGGGGAACTCACCCCTCCACTTT
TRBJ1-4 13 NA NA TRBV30 CAWIRAPNEKLFF TGTGCCTGGATCCGGGCTCCTAATGAAAAACTGTTTTTT
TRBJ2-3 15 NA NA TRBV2 CASSDFGQSTDTQYF TGTGCCAGCAGTGATTTTGGGCAGAGCACAGATACGCAGTATTTT
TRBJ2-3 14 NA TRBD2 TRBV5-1 CASRFGGGEDTQYF TGCGCCAGCCGGTTCGGCGGGGGGGAAGATACGCAGTATTTT
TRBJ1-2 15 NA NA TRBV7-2 CASSRRTERIWGYTF TGTGCCAGCAGCCGCCGGACTGAAAGAATTTGGGGCTACACCTTC
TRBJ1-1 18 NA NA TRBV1 CTSSPAFRDLFKGTEAFF TGCACCAGCAGCCCGGCCTTCCGGGACCTATTCAAGGGCACTGAAGCTTTCTTT
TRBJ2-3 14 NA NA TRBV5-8 CASPKEARADTQYF TGTGCCAGCCCAAAAGAGGCCCGAGCAGATACGCAGTATTTT
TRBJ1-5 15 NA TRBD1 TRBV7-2 CASSRDRVSNQPQHF TGTGCCAGCAGCCGGGACAGGGTAAGCAATCAGCCCCAGCATTTT
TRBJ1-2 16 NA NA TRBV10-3 CAISESRRGIDYGYTF TGTGCCATCAGTGAGTCGAGGCGGGGTATAGACTATGGCTACACCTTC
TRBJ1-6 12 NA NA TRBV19 CASSIWNSPLHF TGTGCCAGTAGTATATGGAATTCACCCCTCCACTTT
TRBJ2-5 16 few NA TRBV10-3 CAIAGPGPSPEETLYF TGTGCCATCGCCGGACCAGGGCCCTCCCCTGAAGAGACCCTGTACTTC
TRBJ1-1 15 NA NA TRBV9 CASSVALGGNTEAFF TGTGCCAGCAGCGTAGCTTTAGGAGGGAACACTGAAGCTTTCTTT
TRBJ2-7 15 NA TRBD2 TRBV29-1 CSVGGLGGGVYEQYF TGCAGCGTTGGCGGACTTGGCGGGGGGGTGTACGAGCAGTACTTC
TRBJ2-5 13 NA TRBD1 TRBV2 CASNTGAQETQYF TGTGCCAGCAATACAGGGGCCCAAGAGACCCAGTACTTC
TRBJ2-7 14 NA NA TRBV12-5 CASGLDPTPYEQYF TGTGCTAGTGGTTTGGACCCGACCCCCTACGAGCAGTACTTC
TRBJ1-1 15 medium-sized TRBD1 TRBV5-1 CASSVEQGQSVEAFF TGCGCCAGCAGCGTAGAACAGGGGCAGAGCGTTGAAGCTTTCTTT
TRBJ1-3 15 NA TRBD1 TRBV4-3 CASSLGQGGGNTIYF TGCGCCAGCAGCCTGGGACAGGGGGGTGGAAACACCATATATTTT
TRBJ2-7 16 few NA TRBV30 CAWSGGSVRNLYEQYF TGTGCCTGGAGTGGGGGATCAGTGAGAAACCTCTACGAGCAGTACTTC
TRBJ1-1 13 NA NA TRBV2 CASGPGRGGEAFF TGTGCCAGCGGCCCCGGGAGGGGGGGGGAAGCTTTCTTT
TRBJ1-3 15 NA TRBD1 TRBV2 CASSKDRSSGNTIYF TGTGCCAGCAGTAAGGACAGGAGCTCTGGAAACACCATATATTTT
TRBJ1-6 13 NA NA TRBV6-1 CASRADRNSPLHF TGTGCCAGCAGAGCCGACAGGAATTCACCCCTCCACTTT
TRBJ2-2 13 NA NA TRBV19 CASSEQNTGELFF TGTGCCAGTAGTGAACAGAACACCGGGGAGCTGTTTTTT
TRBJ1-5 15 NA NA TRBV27 CASAETRNSNQPQHF TGTGCCAGCGCCGAGACGAGGAATAGCAATCAGCCCCAGCATTTT
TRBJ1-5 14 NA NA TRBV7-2 CASSLTGGPQPQHF TGTGCCAGCAGCTTAACGGGGGGCCCCCAGCCCCAGCATTTT
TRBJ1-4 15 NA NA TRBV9 CASSVLGRYNEKLFF TGTGCCAGCAGCGTTCTGGGTCGCTATAATGAAAAACTGTTTTTT
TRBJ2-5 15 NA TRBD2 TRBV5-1 CASSPWSGGLETQYF TGCGCCAGCAGCCCCTGGAGCGGGGGGCTAGAGACCCAGTACTTC
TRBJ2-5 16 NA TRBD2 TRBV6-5 CASSYSSRGLGETQYF TGTGCCAGCAGTTACTCGTCCAGGGGACTAGGGGAGACCCAGTACTTC
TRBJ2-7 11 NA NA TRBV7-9 CASSLFGEQYF TGTGCCAGCAGCTTATTCGGCGAGCAGTACTTC
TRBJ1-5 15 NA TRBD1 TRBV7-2 CASSTGGSNYQPQHF TGTGCCAGCAGTACAGGGGGCTCTAACTATCAGCCCCAGCATTTT
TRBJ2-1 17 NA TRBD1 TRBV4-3 CASSQEGRTGGHNEQFF TGCGCCAGCAGCCAAGAGGGTAGGACAGGGGGCCACAATGAGCAGTTCTTC
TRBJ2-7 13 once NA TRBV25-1 CASRPDGSYEQYF TGTGCCAGCAGGCCAGACGGCTCCTACGAGCAGTACTTC
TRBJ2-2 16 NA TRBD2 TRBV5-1 CASSLLTSGGTGELFF TGCGCCAGCAGCTTGCTGACTAGCGGGGGTACCGGGGAGCTGTTTTTT